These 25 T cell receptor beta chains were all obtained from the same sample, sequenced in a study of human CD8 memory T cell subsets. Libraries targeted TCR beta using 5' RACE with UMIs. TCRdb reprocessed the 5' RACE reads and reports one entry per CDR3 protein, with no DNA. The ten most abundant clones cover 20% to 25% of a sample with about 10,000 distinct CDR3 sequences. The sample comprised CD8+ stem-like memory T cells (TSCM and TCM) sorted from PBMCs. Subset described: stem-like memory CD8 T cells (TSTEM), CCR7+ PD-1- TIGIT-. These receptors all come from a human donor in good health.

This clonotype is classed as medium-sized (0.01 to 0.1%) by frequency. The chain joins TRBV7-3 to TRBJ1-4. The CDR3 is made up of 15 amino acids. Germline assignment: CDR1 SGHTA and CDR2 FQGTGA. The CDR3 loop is CASSSGGGANEKLFF.

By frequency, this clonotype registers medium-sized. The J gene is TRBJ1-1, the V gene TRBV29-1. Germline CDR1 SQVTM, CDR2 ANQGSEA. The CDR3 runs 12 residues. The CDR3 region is CSVEDLRLESFF. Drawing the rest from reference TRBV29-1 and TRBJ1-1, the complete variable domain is SAVISQKPSRDICQRGTSLTIQCQVDSQVTMMFWYRQQPGQSLTLIATANQGSEATYESGFVIDKFPISRPNLTFSTLTVSNMSPEDSSIYLCSVEDLRLESFFGQGTRLTVV.

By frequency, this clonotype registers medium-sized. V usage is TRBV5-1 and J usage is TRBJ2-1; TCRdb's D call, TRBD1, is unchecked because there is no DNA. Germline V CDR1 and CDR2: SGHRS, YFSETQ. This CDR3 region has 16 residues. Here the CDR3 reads CASSLTRQGTYNEQFF.

CDR3 residues: CASSLDGRETLSSYNEQFF. J is TRBJ2-1 and V is TRBV5-1; as DNA is missing, the TRBD2 call by TCRdb cannot be tested. The CDR3 is 19 residues long. Germline loops: CDR1 SGHRS, CDR2 YFSETQ.

CDR3 amino acids: CSVDSARWGNYGYTF. The J gene is TRBJ1-2, the V gene TRBV29-1; there is no DNA to check the TCRdb D call of TRBD1. This CDR3 region has 15 residues. Germline loops: CDR1 SQVTM, CDR2 ANQGSEA.

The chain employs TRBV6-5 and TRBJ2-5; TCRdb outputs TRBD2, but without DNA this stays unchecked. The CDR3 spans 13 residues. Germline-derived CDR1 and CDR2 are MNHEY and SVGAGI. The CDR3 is CASSSRVEEAQYF.

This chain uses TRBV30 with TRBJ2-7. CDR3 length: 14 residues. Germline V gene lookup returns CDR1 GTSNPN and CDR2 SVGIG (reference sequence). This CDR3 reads CAWNTGTYSYEQYF.

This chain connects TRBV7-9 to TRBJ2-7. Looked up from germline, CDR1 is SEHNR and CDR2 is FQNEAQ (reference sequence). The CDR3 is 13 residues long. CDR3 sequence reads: CASSFVVSPEQYF.

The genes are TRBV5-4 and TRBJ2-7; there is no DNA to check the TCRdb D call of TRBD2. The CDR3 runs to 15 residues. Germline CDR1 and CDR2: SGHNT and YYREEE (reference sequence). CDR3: CASSLPGTTPYEQYF. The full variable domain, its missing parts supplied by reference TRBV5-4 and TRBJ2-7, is ETGVTQSPTHLIKTRGQQVTLRCSSQSGHNTVSWYQQALGQGPQFIFQYYREEENGRGNFPPRFSGLQFPNYSSELNVNALELDDSALYLCASSLPGTTPYEQYFGPGTRLTVT.

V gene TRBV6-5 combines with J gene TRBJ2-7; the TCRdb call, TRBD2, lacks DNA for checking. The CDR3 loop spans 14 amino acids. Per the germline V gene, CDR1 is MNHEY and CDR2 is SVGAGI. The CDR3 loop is CASSYGQEDYEQYF.

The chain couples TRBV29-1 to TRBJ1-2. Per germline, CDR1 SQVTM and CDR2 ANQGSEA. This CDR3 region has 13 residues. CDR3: CSVEGYSNYGYTF. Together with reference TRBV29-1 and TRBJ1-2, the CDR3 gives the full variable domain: SAVISQKPSRDICQRGTSLTIQCQVDSQVTMMFWYRQQPGQSLTLIATANQGSEATYESGFVIDKFPISRPNLTFSTLTVSNMSPEDSSIYLCSVEGYSNYGYTFGSGTRLTVV.

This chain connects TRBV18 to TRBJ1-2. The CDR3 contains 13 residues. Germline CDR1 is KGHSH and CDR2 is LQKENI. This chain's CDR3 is CASSPPVNYGYTF.

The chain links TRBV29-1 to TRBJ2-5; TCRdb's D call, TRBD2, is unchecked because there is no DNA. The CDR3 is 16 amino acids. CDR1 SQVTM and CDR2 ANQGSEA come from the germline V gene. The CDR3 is CSVEGLAGGLRETQYF. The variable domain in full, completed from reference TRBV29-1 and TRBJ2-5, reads SAVISQKPSRDICQRGTSLTIQCQVDSQVTMMFWYRQQPGQSLTLIATANQGSEATYESGFVIDKFPISRPNLTFSTLTVSNMSPEDSSIYLCSVEGLAGGLRETQYFGPGTRLLVL.

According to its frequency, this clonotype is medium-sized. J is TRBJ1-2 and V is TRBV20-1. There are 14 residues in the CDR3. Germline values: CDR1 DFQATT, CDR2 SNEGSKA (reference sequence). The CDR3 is CSARASDLEYGYTF.

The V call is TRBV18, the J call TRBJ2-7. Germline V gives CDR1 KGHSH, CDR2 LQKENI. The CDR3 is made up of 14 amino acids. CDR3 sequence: CASSPNTVPYEQYF.

The CDR3: CASSLEAGGLQETQYF. This chain joins TRBV7-9 and TRBJ2-5; TCRdb's assignment of TRBD2 cannot be checked, as there is no DNA. The germline V gene encodes CDR1 SEHNR and CDR2 FQNEAQ (reference sequence). The CDR3 totals 16 residues.

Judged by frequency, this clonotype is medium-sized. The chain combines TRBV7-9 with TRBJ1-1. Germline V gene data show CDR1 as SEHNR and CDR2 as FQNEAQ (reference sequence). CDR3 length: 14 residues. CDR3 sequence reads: CASSFRAGNTEAFF. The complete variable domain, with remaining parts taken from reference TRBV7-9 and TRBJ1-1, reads DTGVSQNPRHKITKRGQNVTFRCDPISEHNRLYWYRQTLGQGPEFLTYFQNEAQLEKSRLLSDRFSAERPKGSFSTLEIQRTEQGDSAMYLCASSFRAGNTEAFFGQGTRLTVV.

The chain's CDR3 is CASSLEGGSDYEQYF. The gene calls are TRBV28 and TRBJ2-7. The CDR3 is 15 amino acids. Germline lookup yields CDR1 MDHEN and CDR2 SYDVKM.

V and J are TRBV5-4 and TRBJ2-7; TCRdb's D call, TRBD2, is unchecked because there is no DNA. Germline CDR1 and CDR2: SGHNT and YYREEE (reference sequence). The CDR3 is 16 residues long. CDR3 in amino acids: CASSLKYGLAVNEQYF. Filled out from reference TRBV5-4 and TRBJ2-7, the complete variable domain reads ETGVTQSPTHLIKTRGQQVTLRCSSQSGHNTVSWYQQALGQGPQFIFQYYREEENGRGNFPPRFSGLQFPNYSSELNVNALELDDSALYLCASSLKYGLAVNEQYFGPGTRLTVT.

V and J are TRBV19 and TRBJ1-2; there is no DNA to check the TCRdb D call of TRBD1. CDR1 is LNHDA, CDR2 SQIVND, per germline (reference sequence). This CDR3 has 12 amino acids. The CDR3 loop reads CASSTTGLRYTF.

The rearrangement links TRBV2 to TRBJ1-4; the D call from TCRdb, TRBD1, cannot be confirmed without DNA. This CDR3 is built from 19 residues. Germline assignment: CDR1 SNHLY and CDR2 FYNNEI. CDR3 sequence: CASGGTGGVQMGLNEKLFF.

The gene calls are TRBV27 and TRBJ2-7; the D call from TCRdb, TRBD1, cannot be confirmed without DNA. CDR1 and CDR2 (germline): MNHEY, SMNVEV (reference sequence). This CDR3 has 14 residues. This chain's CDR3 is CASSLGDISYEQYF.

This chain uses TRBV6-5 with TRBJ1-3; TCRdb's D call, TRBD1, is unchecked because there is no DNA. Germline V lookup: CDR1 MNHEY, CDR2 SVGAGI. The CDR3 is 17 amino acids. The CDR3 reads CASRSSTGGELLNTIYF.

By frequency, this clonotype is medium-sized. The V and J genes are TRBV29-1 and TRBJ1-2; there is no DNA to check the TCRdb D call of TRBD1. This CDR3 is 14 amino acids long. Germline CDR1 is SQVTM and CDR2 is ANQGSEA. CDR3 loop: CSVDRDRDNYGYTF.

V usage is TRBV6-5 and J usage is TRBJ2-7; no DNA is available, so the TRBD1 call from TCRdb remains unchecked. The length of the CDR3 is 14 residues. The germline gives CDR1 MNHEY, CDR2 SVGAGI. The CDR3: CASSFGAPAYEQYF.